This T cell receptor beta chain was sequenced during a study of beta chain features in type 1 diabetes. Study conclusions and caveats: More deletions and fewer insertions at VDJ junctions were found in patients with type 1 diabetes. Within patients, naive, central memory and Treg TCRB repertoires seemed more similar than within healthy donors. TCRB CDR3s from Type 1 diabetes patients were moderately but significantly shorter in all four CD4+ subsets. HLA effects on TCRB rearrangement stayed unresolved here.

Isolated RNA was reverse transcribed in full, so expressed TCRB transcripts were sequenced. The repertoire was sequenced with immunoSEQ multiplex PCR; TCRdb's copy has only in-frame clones and lacks some. The sample carries around 180,000 clones, 7.8% recorded once. The germline gives CDR1 SNHLY, CDR2 FYNNEI. This CDR3 spans 13 amino acids. With V trimmed by 4 bases and J by 4 bases, 2 bases remained unmatched. This clone has just a few counts. Its specificity is unknown. Sorting gave populations that all exceeded 98% purity. The sequenced material came from central memory CD4+ T cells from blood. This rearrangement joins TRBV2 to TRBJ2-3; TRBD1 matches at 7 bases. This sequence originates from a woman aged 35 to 49 with type 1 diabetes. The CDR3 nucleotides are TGTGCCAGCAGTGGGGACAGCCCAGATACGCAGTATTTT. It is translated as CASSGDSPDTQYF. Full variable domain (outside the CDR3, taken from reference TRBV2 and TRBJ2-3): EPEVTQTPSHQVTQMGQEVILRCVPISNHLYFYWYRQILGQKVEFLVSFYNNEISEKSEIFDDQFSVERPDGSNFTLKIRSTKLEDSAMYFCASSGDSPDTQYFGPGTRLTVL.